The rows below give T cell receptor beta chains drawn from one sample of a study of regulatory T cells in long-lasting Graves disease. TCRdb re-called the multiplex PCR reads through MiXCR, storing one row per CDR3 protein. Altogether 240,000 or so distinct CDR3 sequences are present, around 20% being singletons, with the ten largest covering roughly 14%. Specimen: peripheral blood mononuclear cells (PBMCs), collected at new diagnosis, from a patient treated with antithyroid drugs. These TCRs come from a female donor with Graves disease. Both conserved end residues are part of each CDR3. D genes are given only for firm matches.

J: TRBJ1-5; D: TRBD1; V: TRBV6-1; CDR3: CASNRQGTSNQPQHF
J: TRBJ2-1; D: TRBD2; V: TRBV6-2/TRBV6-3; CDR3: CASSYGTSGLSSYNEQFF
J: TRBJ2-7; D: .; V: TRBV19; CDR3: CASSTSLTGREQYF
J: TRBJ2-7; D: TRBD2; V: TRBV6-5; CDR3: CASSSFSGGHSYEQYF
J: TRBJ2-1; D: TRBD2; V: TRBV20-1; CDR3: CSARDVGGLAGSSYNEQFF
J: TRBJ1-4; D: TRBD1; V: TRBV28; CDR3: CASSSGQGANEKLFF
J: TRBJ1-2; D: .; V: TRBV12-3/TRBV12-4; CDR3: CASSPRQVPPGGGYTF
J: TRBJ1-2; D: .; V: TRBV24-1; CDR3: CATSVGDPRFYGYTF
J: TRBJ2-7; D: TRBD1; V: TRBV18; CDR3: CASSPPSTGGTYEQYF
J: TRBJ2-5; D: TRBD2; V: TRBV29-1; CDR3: CSARTSGGHETQYF
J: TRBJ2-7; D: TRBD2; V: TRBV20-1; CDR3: CSARSVLGGSEQYF